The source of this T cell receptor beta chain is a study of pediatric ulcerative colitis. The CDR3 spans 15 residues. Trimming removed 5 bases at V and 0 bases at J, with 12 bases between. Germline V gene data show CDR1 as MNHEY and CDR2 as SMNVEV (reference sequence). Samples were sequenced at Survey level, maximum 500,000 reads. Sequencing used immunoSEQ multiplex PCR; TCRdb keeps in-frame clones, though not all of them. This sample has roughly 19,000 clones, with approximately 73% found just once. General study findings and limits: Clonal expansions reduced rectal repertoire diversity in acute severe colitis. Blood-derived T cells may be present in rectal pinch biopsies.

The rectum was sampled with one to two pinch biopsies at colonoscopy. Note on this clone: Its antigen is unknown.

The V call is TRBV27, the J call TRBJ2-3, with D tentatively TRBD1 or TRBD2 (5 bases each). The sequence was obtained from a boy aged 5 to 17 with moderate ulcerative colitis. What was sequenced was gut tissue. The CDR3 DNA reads TGTGCCAGCAGTAGGACGGGACCTAGCACAGATACGCAGTATTTT. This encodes CASSRTGPSTDTQYF.